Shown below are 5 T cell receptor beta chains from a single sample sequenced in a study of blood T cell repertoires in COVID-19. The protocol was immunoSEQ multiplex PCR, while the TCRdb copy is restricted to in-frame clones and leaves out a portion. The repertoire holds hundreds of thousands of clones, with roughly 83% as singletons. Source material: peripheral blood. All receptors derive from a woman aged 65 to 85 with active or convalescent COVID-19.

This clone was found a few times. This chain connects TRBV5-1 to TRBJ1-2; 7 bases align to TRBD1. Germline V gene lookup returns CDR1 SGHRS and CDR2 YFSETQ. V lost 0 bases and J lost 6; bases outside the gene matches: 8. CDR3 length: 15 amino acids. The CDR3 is CASSLGQGEDNGYTF. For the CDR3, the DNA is TGCGCCAGCAGCTTGGGCCAGGGGGAGGATAATGGCTACACCTTC.

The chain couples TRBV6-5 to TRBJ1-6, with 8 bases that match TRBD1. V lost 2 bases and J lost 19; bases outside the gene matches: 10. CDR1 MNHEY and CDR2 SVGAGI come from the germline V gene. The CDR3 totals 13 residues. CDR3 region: CASSYAPGQGLHF. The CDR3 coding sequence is TGTGCCAGCAGTTACGCCCCAGGACAGGGATTACACTTT.

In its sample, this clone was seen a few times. The CDR3 DNA is TGCGCCAGCAGCCCCGGCGGCTGGGACAGGTTACACTACGAGCAGTACTTC. It codes for CASSPGGWDRLHYEQYF. The chain is built from TRBV5-1 and TRBJ2-7; the match to TRBD1 covers 8 bases. The germline CDR1 and CDR2 sequences are SGHRS and YFSETQ. The V and J ends lost 4 bases and 3 bases, in that order; junction bases with no gene match: 15. The CDR3 runs 17 residues. The full variable domain, completed using reference TRBV5-1 and TRBJ2-7, is KAGVTQTPRYLIKTRGQQVTLSCSPISGHRSVSWYQQTPGQGLQFLFEYFSETQRNKGNFPGRFSGRQFSNSRSEMNVSTLELGDSALYLCASSPGGWDRLHYEQYFGPGTRLTVT.

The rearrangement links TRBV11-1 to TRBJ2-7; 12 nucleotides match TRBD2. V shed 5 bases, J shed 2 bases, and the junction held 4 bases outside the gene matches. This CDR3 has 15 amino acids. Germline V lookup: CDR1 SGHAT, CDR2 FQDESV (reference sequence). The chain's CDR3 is CASSLTSGGPYEQYF. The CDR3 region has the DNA TGTGCCAGCAGCCTGACTAGCGGGGGCCCCTACGAGCAGTACTTC. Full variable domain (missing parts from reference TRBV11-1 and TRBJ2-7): EAEVAQSPRYKITEKSQAVAFWCDPISGHATLYWYRQILGQGPELLVQFQDESVVDDSQLPKDRFSAERLKGVDSTLKIQPAELGDSAMYLCASSLTSGGPYEQYFGPGTRLTVT.

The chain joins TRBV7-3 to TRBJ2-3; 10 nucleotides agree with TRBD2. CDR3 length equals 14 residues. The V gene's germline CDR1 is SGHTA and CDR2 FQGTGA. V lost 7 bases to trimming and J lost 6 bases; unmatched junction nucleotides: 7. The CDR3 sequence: CASTPTSGVDTQYF. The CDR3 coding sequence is TGTGCCAGCACCCCAACTAGCGGGGTGGATACGCAGTATTTT.